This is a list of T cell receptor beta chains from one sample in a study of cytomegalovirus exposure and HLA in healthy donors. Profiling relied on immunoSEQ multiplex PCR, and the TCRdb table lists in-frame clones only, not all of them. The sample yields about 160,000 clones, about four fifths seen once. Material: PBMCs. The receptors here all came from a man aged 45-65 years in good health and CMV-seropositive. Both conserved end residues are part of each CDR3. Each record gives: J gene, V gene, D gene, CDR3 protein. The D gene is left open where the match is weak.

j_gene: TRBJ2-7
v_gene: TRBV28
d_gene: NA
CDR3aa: CASSPGLGEQYF

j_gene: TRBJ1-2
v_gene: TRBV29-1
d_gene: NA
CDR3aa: CSVGGGEVGYTF

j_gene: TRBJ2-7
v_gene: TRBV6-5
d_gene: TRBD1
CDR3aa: CASSYSGTEYF

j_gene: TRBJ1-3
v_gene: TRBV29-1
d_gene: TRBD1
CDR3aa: CSAGQGSFGSGNTIYF

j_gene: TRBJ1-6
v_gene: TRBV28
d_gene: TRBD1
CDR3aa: CASGTGNSPLHF

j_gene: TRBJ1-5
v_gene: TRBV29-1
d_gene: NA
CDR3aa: CSVGDGVNQPQHF

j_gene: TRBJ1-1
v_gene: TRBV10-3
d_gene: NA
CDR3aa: CAISEGAPEAFF

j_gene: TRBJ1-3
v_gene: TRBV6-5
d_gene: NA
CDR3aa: CASTQGGRTGNTIYF

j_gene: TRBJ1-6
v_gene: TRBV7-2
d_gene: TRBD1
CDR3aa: CASSGRDSVSPLHF

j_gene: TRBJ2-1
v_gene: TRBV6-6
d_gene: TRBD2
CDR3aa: CASNDRLAGSYNEQFF

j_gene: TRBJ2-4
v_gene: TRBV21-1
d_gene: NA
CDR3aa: CASSKVERVAKNIQYF

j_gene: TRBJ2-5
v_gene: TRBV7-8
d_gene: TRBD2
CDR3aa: CASSPELADEETQYF

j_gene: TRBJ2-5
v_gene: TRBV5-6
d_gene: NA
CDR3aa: CASSLWQGVGKTQYF

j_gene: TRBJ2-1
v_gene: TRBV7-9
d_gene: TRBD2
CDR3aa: CASSLTSGDPNEQFF

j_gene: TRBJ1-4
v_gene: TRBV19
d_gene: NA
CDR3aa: CASSIEGFNEKLFF

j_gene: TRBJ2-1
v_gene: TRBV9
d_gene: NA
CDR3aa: CASSVVPGAYNEQFF

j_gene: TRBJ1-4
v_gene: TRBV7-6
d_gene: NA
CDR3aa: CASSALFATNEKLFF

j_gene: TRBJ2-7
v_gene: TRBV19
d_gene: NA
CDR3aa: CASSIRESEQYF

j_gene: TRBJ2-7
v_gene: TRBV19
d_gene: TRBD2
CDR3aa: CASSMTSGSLEQYF

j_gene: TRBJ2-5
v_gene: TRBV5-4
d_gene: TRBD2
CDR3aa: CASSLRGAGGQETQYF

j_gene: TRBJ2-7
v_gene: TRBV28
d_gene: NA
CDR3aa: CASTGPLYEQYF

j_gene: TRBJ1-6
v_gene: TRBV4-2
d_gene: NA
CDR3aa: CASSAEEGEYNSPLHF

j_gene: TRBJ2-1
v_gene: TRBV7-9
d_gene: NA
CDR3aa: CASSLQGHEQFF

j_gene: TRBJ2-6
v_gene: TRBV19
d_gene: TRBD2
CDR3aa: CASGDSGRSGANVLTF

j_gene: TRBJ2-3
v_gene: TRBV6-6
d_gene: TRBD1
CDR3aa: CASSDRETSTDTQYF

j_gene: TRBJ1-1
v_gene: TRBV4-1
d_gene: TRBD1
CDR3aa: CASSQDTGQGLPTEAFF

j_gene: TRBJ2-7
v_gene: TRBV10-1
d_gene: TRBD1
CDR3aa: CASSAGQGYEQYF

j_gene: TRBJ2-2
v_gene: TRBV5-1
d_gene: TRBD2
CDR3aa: CASSLVAGGPSSGELFF

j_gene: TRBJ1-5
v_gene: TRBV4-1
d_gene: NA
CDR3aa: CASSQDVGFNQPQHF

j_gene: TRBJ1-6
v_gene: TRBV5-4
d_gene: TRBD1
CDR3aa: CASSTTGVDSPLHF

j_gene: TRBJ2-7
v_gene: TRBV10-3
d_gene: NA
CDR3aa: CAINTQGVHEQYF

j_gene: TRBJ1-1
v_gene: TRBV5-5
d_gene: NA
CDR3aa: CASRPRGGMNTEAFF

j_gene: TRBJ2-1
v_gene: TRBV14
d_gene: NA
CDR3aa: CASSQVGGPVGNEQFF

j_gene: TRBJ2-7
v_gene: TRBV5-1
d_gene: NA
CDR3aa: CASSPRVGAPGEQYF

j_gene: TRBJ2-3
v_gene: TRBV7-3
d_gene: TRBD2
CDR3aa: CASSLTSGGVTDTQYF

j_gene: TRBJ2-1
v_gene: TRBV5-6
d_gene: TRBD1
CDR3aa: CASSWSGGESFYEQFF

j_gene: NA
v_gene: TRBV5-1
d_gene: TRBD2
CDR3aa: CASSLAPGTSERGYEQYF

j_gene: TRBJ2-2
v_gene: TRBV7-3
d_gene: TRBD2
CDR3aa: CASSSGGTGELFF

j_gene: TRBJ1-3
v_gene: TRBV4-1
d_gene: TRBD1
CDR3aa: CASSRDKQGASGNTIYF

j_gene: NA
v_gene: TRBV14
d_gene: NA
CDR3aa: CASSQDRLMTYEQYF

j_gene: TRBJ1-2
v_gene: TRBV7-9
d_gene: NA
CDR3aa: CASRIDRFNYGYTF

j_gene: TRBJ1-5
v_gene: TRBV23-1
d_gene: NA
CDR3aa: CASSLRGRVQPQHF

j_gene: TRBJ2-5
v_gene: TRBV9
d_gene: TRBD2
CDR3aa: CASSPRAGGPQETQYF

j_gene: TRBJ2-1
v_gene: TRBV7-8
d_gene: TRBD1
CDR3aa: CASSLPRASRGKRSYNEQFF

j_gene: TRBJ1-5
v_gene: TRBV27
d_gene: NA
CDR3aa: CASRGRGFQPQHF

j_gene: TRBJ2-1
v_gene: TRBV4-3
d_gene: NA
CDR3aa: CASSQESFYNEQFF

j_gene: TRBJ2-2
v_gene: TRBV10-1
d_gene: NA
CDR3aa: CASSPDGVNTGELFF

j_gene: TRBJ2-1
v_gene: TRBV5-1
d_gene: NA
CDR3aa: CASSPEAARYNEQFF

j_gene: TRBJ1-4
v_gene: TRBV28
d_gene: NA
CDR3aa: CASSLVPGKF

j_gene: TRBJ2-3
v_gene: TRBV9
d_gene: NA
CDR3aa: CASSSARGDTQYF

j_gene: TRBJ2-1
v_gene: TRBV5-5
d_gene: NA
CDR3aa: CASSLAAGASYNEQFF

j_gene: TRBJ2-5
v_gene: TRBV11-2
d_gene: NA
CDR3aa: CASSPPSGEKTQYF

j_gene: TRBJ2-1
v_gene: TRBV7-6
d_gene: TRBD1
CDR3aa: CASGQGRENEQFF

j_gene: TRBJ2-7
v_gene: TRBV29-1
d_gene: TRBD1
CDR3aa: CSVIQPGQDYEQYF

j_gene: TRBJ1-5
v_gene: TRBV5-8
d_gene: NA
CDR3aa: CASSFGGLSNQPQHF

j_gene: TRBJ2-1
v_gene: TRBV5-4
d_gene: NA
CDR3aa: CASSLAPNNEQFF

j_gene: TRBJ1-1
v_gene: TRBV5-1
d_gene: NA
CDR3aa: CASIGPGQLNTEAFF

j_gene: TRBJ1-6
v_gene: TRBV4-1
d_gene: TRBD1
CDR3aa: CASSSGTGVNSPLHF

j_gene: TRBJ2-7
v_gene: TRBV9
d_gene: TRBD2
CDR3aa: CASSPSGTYEQYF

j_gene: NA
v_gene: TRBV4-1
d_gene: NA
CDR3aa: CASSQDRVAAEQYF